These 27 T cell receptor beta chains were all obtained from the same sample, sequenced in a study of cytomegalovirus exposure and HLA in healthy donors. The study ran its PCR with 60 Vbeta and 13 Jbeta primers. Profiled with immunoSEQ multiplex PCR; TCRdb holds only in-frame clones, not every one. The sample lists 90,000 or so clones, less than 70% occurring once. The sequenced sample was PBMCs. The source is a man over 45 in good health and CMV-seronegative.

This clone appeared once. The CDR3 nucleotides read TGTGCCAGCAGCCAAGTGGACTGGAACGAGCAGTACTTC. As protein: CASSQVDWNEQYF. V and J are TRBV4-2 and TRBJ2-7, with a weak D call TRBD2 (5 bases). V lost 1 base, J lost 5 bases, and 9 bases lay in between. In germline, CDR1 is LGHNA, CDR2 YNFKEQ. CDR3 length equals 13 residues.

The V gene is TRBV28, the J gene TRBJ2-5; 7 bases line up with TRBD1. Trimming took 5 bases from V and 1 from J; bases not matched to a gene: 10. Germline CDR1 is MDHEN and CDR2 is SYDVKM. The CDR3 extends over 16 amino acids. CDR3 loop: CASSSIRDSLQETQYF. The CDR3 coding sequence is TGTGCCAGCAGTAGTATCCGGGACAGCCTCCAAGAGACCCAGTACTTC.

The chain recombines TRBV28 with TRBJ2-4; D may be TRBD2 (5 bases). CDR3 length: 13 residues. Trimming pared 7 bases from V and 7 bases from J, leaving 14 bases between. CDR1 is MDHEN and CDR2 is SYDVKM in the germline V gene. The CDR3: CASNGELLNIQYF. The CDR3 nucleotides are TGTGCCAGCAACGGGGAGCTCTTGAACATTCAGTACTTC.

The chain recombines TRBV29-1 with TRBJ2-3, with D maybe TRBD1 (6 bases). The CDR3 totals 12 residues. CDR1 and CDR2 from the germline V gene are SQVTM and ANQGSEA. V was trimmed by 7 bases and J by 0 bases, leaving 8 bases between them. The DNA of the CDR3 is TGCAGCGGACAGGAAAGCACAGATACGCAGTATTTT. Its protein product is CSGQESTDTQYF.

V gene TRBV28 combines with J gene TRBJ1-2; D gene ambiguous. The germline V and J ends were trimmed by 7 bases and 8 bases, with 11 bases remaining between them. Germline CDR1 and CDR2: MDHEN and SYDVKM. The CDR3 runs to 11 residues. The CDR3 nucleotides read TGTGCCAGCAATAGGGAGGGAGGCTACACCTTC. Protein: CASNREGGYTF.

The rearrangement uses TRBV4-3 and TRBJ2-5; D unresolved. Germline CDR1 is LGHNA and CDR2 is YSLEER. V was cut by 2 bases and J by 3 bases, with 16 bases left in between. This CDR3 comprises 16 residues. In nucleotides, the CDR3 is TGCGCCAGCAGCCAAATCGTTGCGGCGGCAGAAGAGACCCAGTACTTC. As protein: CASSQIVAAAEETQYF.

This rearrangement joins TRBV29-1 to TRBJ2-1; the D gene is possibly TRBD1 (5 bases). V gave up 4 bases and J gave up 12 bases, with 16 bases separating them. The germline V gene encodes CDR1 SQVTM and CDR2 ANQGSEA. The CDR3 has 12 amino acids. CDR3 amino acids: CSVVVSQGSQFF. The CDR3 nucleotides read TGCAGCGTTGTGGTAAGCCAGGGTTCGCAGTTCTTC.

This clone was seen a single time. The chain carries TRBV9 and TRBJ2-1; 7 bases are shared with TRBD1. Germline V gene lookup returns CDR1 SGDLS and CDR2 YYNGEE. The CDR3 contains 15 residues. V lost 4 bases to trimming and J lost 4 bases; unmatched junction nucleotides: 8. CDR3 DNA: TGTGCCAGCAGCCCACATCGGACAGGATACAATGAGCAGTTCTTC. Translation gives CASSPHRTGYNEQFF.

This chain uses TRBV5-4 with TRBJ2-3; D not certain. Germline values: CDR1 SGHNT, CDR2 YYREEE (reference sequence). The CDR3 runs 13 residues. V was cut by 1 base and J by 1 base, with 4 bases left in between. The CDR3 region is CASSLTGTDTQYF. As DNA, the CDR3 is TGTGCCAGCAGCTTGACAGGCACAGATACGCAGTATTTT.

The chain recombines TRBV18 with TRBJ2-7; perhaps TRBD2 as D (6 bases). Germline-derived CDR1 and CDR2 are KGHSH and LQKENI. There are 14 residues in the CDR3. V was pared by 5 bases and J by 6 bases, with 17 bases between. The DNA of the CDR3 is TGTGCCAGCTCAGCGGGACCTCGGGGGTCCGAGCAGTACGTC. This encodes CASSAGPRGSEQYV.

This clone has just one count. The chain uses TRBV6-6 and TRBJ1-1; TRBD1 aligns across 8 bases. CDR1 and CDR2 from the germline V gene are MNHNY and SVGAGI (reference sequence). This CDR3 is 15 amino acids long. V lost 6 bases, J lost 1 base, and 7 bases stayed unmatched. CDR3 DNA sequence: TGTGCCAGCAGAAGACTACAGGGGGGGAACACTGAAGCTTTCTTT. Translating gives CASRRLQGGNTEAFF.

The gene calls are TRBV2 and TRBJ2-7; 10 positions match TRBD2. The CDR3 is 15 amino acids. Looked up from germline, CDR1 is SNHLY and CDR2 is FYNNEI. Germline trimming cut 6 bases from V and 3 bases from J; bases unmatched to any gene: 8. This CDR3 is CASSASGSPFYEQYV. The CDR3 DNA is TGTGCCAGCAGCGCTAGCGGGAGCCCCTTCTACGAGCAGTACGTC.

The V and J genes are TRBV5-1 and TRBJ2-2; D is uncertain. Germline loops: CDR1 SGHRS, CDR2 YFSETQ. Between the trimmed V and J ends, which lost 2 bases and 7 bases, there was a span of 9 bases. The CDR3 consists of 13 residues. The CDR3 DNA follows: TGCGCCAGCAGCTTAGTCCCGGGCGGGGAGCTGTTTTTT. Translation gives CASSLVPGGELFF.

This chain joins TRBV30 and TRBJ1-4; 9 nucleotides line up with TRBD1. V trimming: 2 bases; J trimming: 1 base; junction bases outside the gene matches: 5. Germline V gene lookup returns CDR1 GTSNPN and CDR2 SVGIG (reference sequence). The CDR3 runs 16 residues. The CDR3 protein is CAWSPGQGRTNEKLFF. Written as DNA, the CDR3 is TGTGCCTGGAGTCCCGGACAGGGGAGAACTAATGAAAAACTGTTTTTT.

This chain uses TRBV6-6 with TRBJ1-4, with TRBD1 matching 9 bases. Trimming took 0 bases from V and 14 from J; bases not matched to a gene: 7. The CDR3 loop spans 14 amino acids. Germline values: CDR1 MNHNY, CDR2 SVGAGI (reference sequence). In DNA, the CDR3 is TGTGCCAGCAGTTACTCGAGTTTAGACAGGGGGCTGTTTTTT. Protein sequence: CASSYSSLDRGLFF.

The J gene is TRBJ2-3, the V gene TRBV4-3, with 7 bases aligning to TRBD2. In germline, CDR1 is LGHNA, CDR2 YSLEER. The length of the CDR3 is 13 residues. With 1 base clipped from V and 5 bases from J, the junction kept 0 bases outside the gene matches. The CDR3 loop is CASSQAGGDTQYF. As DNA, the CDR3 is TGCGCCAGCAGCCAAGCGGGGGGAGATACGCAGTATTTT.

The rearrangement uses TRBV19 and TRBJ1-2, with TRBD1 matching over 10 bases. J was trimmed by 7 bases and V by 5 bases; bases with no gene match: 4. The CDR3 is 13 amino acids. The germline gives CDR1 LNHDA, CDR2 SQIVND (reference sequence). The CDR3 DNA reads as TGTGCCAGTAGTGACAGGGGGCGAGTTGGCTACACCTTC. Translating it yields CASSDRGRVGYTF.

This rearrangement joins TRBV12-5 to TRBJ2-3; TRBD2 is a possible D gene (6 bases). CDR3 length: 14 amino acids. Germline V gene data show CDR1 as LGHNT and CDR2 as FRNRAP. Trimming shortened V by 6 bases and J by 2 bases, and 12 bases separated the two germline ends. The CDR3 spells CASGPRGDTDTQYF. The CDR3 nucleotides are TGTGCTAGTGGCCCCCGCGGGGACACAGATACGCAGTATTTT.

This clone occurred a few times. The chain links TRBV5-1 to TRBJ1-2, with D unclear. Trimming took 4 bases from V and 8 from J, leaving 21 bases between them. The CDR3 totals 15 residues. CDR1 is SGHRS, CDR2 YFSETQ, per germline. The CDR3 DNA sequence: TGCGCCAGCAGCGAAGGACTGAACTTGGGGTGGGGCTACACCTTC. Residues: CASSEGLNLGWGYTF. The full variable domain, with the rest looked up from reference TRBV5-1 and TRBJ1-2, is KAGVTQTPRYLIKTRGQQVTLSCSPISGHRSVSWYQQTPGQGLQFLFEYFSETQRNKGNFPGRFSGRQFSNSRSEMNVSTLELGDSALYLCASSEGLNLGWGYTFGSGTRLTVV.

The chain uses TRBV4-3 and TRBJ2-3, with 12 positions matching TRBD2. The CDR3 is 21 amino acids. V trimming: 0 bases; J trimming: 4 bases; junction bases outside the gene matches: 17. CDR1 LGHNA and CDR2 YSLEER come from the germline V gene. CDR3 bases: TGCGCCAGCAGCCAAGAAACACCTAACTTTTCTAGCGGGGGGGCCGCAGATACGCAGTATTTT. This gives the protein CASSQETPNFSSGGAADTQYF.

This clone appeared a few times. In DNA form, the CDR3 reads TGCGCCAGCAGCCAAGGTGTGCTGGGGGGAACCTACGAGCAGTACTTC. Residues: CASSQGVLGGTYEQYF. The chain joins TRBV4-3 to TRBJ2-7, with a possible D match to TRBD2 (6 bases). The V end lost 1 base, the J end lost 2 bases, and 15 bases lay between the germline ends. Germline lookup yields CDR1 LGHNA and CDR2 YSLEER. This CDR3 spans 16 amino acids.

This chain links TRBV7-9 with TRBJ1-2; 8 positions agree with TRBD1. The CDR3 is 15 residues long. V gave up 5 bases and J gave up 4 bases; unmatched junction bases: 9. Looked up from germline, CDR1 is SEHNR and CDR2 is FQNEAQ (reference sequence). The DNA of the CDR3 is TGTGCCAGCAGCCCACAGGGGGGACCTGGCTATGGCTACACCTTC. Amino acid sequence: CASSPQGGPGYGYTF.

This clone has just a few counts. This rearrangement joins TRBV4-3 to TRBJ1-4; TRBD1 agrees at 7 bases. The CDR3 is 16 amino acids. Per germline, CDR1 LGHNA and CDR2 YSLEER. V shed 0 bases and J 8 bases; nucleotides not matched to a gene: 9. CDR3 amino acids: CASSQDLQGLGEKLFF. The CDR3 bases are TGCGCCAGCAGCCAAGATTTACAGGGGTTGGGGGAAAAACTGTTTTTT.

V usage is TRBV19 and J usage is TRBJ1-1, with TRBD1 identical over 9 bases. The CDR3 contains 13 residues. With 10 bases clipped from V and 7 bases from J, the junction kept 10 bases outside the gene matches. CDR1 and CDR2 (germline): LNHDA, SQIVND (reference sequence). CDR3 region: CATDGDRAGEAFF. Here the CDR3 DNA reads TGTGCCACCGACGGGGACAGGGCGGGTGAAGCTTTCTTT.

The CDR3 sequence is CASSGTLSTDTQYF. Here the CDR3 DNA reads TGTGCCAGCTCCGGGACACTGAGCACAGATACGCAGTATTTT. The chain employs TRBV7-2 and TRBJ2-3, with D possibly TRBD1 on 6 matching bases. Trimming removed 8 bases from V and 0 bases from J, with 12 bases in between. The CDR3 consists of 14 residues. Germline V gene lookup returns CDR1 SGHTA and CDR2 FQGNSA. Complete variable domain (other parts from reference TRBV7-2 and TRBJ2-3): GAGVSQSPSNKVTEKGKDVELRCDPISGHTALYWYRQSLGQGLEFLIYFQGNSAPDKSGLPSDRFSAERTGGSVSTLTIQRTQQEDSAVYLCASSGTLSTDTQYFGPGTRLTVL.

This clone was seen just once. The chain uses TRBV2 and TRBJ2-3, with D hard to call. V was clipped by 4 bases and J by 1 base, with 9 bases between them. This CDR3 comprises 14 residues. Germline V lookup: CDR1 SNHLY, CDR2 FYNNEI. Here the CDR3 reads CASSAPSRTDTQYF. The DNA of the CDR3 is TGTGCCAGCAGTGCCCCATCCCGCACAGATACGCAGTATTTT.

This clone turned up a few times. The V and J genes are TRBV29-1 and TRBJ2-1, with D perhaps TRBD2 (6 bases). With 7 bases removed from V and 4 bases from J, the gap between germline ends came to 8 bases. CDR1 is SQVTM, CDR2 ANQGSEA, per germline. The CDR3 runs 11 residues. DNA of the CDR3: TGCAGCGCCAGCGGGTACAATGAGCAGTTCTTC. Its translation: CSASGYNEQFF.